This entry describes one T cell receptor (beta chain). V was cut by 4 bases and J by 11 bases, with 20 bases left in between. Germline assignment: CDR1 SNHLY and CDR2 FYNNEI. The CDR3 runs 14 residues. The data were taken from a study of cytomegalovirus exposure and HLA in healthy donors. A multiplex PCR was run with 60 Vbeta primers and 13 Jbeta primers. TCRdb's copy holds only in-frame clones and misses some; the assay was immunoSEQ multiplex PCR. The table lists roughly 200,000 clones, over 80% of them singletons. The sequence was collected from a boy between 2 and 10 years old in good health and CMV-seronegative. The gene calls are TRBV2 and TRBJ1-1, with D tentatively TRBD1 (5 bases). Source material: PBMCs. CDR3 residues: CASSAEKGRVRAFF. CDR3 DNA: TGTGCCAGCAGTGCCGAAAAGGGCAGGGTGAGGGCTTTCTTT. Supplemented by reference TRBV2 and TRBJ1-1, the full variable domain reads EPEVTQTPSHQVTQMGQEVILRCVPISNHLYFYWYRQILGQKVEFLVSFYNNEISEKSEIFDDQFSVERPDGSNFTLKIRSTKLEDSAMYFCASSAEKGRVRAFFGQGTRLTVV.